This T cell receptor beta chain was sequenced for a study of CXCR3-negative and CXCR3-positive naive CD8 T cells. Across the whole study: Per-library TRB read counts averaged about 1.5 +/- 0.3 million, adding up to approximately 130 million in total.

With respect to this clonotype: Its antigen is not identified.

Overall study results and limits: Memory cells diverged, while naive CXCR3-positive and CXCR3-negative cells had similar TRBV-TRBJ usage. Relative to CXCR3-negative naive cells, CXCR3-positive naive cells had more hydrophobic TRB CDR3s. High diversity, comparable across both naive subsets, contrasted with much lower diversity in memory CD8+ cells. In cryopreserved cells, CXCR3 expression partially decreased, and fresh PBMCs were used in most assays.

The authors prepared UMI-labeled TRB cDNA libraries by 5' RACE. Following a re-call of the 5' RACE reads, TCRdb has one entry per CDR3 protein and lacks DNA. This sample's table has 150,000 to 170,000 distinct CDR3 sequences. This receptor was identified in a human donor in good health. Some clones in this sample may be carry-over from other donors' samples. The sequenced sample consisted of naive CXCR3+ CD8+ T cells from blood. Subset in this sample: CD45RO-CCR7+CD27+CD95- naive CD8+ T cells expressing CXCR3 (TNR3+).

The CDR3 loop is CASSVGVASTDTQYF. This chain joins TRBV9 and TRBJ2-3. Germline V gene lookup returns CDR1 SGDLS and CDR2 YYNGEE. This CDR3 spans 15 amino acids.